This is a list of T cell receptor beta chains from one sample in a study of blood T cell repertoires in COVID-19. Sequencing used immunoSEQ multiplex PCR; TCRdb keeps in-frame clones, though not all of them. Here the sample spans about 140,000 clones, 65% to 80% being singletons. The sequenced sample was peripheral blood. The receptors stem from a woman aged 55-70 years with acute or convalescent COVID-19. Both conserved end residues are part of each CDR3. The D gene is left open where the match is weak. For some rows the clone size is stated as once, few or many, or as a class when expanded; others skip it.

TRBJ1-3 TRBV5-1 15 - TRBD1 TGCGCCAGCAGCTTTAGGACAGGGGCTGGAAACACCATATATTTT CASSFRTGAGNTIYF
TRBJ2-5 TRBV7-8 18 - TRBD2 TGTGCCAGCAGCTTAGAGGAGGGGGGACTAGCCACCAAGAGGGCCCAGTACTTC CASSLEEGGLATKRAQYF
TRBJ1-4 TRBV30 13 - - TGTGCCTGGAGCGCAGGGATGAATGAAAAACTGTTTTTT CAWSAGMNEKLFF
TRBJ2-1 TRBV7-9 13 - - TGTGCCAGCAGCTTAAAAGGGGCCTATGAGCAGTTCTTC CASSLKGAYEQFF
TRBJ2-3 TRBV28 16 - TRBD2 TGTGCCAGCAGCCGACTAGCGGGAGTGTGGACAGATACGCAGTATTTT CASSRLAGVWTDTQYF
TRBJ2-7 TRBV5-1 15 - TRBD2 TGCGCCAGCAGCCTCGTGGGACTAGGCCCGAGAGAGCAGTACTTC CASSLVGLGPREQYF
TRBJ1-5 TRBV28 15 once - TGTGCCAGCAGGCATCTCAGGGGACGGGGTCAGCCCCAGCATTTT CASRHLRGRGQPQHF
TRBJ2-7 TRBV19 18 - TRBD2 TGTGCCAGTTCATCGATCGGGACTAGCGGAATAGCCTCCTACGAGCAGTACTTC CASSSIGTSGIASYEQYF
TRBJ1-1 TRBV30 13 - - TGTGCCTGGAGTGTACAGGGAAACACTGAAGCTTTCTTT CAWSVQGNTEAFF
TRBJ1-2 TRBV11-2 15 - TRBD1 TGTGCCAGCAGCTTAGAATATAGGACAGGCGGTGGCTACACCTTC CASSLEYRTGGGYTF
TRBJ2-5 TRBV19 17 - TRBD2 TGTGCCAGTAGTAGAGAGGAACTAGCGGGAGGATGGGAGACCCAGTACTTC CASSREELAGGWETQYF
TRBJ1-6 TRBV7-8 20 - - TGTGCCAGCAGCTTAGCGCCGTTTAGGACAGCCGGACTGCGGTATTCACCCCTCCACTTT CASSLAPFRTAGLRYSPLHF
TRBJ2-5 TRBV28 13 - - TGTGCCAGCAGTTTGGGTAGGACAACGACCCAGTACTTC CASSLGRTTTQYF
TRBJ1-6 TRBV11-2 14 - - TGTGCCAGCAGCTTAAAAGGGGACTCCTCACCCCTCCACTTT CASSLKGDSSPLHF
TRBJ2-5 TRBV7-9 16 - TRBD2 TGTGCCAGCAGACCCGGACTAGCGGGGAGGCAAGAGACCCAGTACTTC CASRPGLAGRQETQYF
TRBJ2-1 TRBV15 13 - - TGTGCCACCAGCAGGGGCCAAGACAATGAGCAGTTCTTC CATSRGQDNEQFF
TRBJ2-7 TRBV7-9 11 - - TGTGCCAGCAGCTTATTAGACGAGCAGTACTTC CASSLLDEQYF
TRBJ1-3 TRBV7-9 16 - TRBD1 TGTGCCAGCAGCCTTCCTGACAGGGTCTCTGGAAACACCATATATTTT CASSLPDRVSGNTIYF
TRBJ2-5 TRBV28 15 - - TGTGCCAGCAGTTCCACACAAGCGGGTCAAGAGACCCAGTACTTC CASSSTQAGQETQYF
TRBJ2-1 TRBV10-3 11 - - TGTGCCACGGTGGGCGACAATGAGCAGTTCTTC CATVGDNEQFF
TRBJ2-2 TRBV12-3/TRBV12-4 11 - - TGTGCCAGCAAAGCCACCGGGGAGCTGTTTTTT CASKATGELFF
TRBJ2-7 TRBV7-8 13 - - TGTGCCAGCAGCTTAGCGCGGGGCAGGGAGCAGTACTTC CASSLARGREQYF
TRBJ1-5 TRBV2 15 - - TGTGCCAGCAGTACCAGACAGTATAGCAATCAGCCCCAGCATTTT CASSTRQYSNQPQHF
TRBJ2-1 TRBV15 16 - - TGTGCCACCAGCAGGTCCACAGCCAACTCCTACAATGAGCAGTTCTTC CATSRSTANSYNEQFF
TRBJ1-2 TRBV24-1 15 - TRBD1 TGTGCCACCAGCGCCTCCGGGACAGATCTCTATGGCTACACCTTC CATSASGTDLYGYTF
TRBJ2-7 TRBV4-1 16 - TRBD2 TGCGCCAGCAGCCAAGCCTCCGGGACTAGCGCCTACGAGCAGTACTTC CASSQASGTSAYEQYF
TRBJ2-1 TRBV10-3 13 - TRBD1 TGTGCCATCAGTAAGGACAGGTACAATGAGCAGTTCTTC CAISKDRYNEQFF
TRBJ2-5 TRBV18 15 - - TGTGCCAGCTCATCTCCCGGGGGGCTACAAGAGACCCAGTACTTC CASSSPGGLQETQYF
TRBJ2-1 TRBV30 15 - - TGTGCCTGGACCACCAACAGAGTTTCGTCCAATGAGCAGTTCTTC CAWTTNRVSSNEQFF
TRBJ2-1 TRBV6-1 16 - TRBD2 TGTGCCAGCAGTGGACCTAGAGCGGGAGTGACGGTTGAGCAGTTCTTC CASSGPRAGVTVEQFF
TRBJ2-1 TRBV6-6 11 - - TGTGCCAGCAGTCTGTACCGGGAGCAGTTCTTC CASSLYREQFF